One and the same sample provided the 6 T cell receptor beta chains below, sequenced in a study of CD8 T cells in ankylosing spondylitis. Each CDR3 protein is one row after TCRdb ran MiXCR on the 5' RACE reads. Among around 250,000 distinct CDR3 sequences listed, 18% were seen once. The sequenced sample was blood, either unsorted or a sorted T cell fraction (not recorded which). These TCRs come from a male donor with ankylosing spondylitis or in good health (not recorded which).

This chain connects TRBV4-2 to TRBJ2-2; D is unresolved. The germline V gene has CDR1 LGHNA and CDR2 YNFKEQ. Trimming pared 0 bases from V and 9 bases from J, leaving 11 bases between. CDR3 length equals 14 residues. The CDR3 DNA is TGTGCCAGCAGCCAAGAAGCCTATCTGCGGGAGCTGTTTTTT. Amino acids: CASSQEAYLRELFF.

The V and J genes are TRBV6-2 or TRBV6-3 and TRBJ2-3; D possibly corresponds to TRBD1 (6 bases). Germline assignment: CDR1 MNHEY and CDR2 SVGEGT. V was shortened by 4 bases and J by 0 bases, with 14 bases between the two germline ends. CDR3 length equals 16 residues. As DNA, the CDR3 is TGTGCCAGCAGTTTTCCTCGACAGGCGAGCACAGATACGCAGTATTTT. As protein: CASSFPRQASTDTQYF.

This clonotype was observed a few times. The chain is built from TRBV9 and TRBJ2-5, with D tentatively TRBD2 (5 bases). The CDR3 sequence is 14 residues long. Germline CDR1 SGDLS, CDR2 YYNGEE. Between the trimmed V and J ends, which lost 0 bases and 1 base, there was a span of 7 bases. The CDR3 sequence: CASSVGGSQETQYF. DNA for the CDR3: TGTGCCAGCAGCGTAGGAGGGAGCCAAGAGACCCAGTACTTC.

The chain links TRBV11-2 to TRBJ2-5; TRBD1 is a possible D gene (5 bases). The CDR3 extends over 15 amino acids. Trimming stripped 1 base from V and 4 bases from J, with 13 bases between. The germline V gene encodes CDR1 SGHAT and CDR2 FQNNGV. The DNA for the CDR3 is TGTGCCAGCAGCTTAGGTGTAGTTGGGGCAGAGACCCAGTACTTC. Its protein is CASSLGVVGAETQYF.

This rearrangement joins TRBV24-1 to TRBJ1-5, with 7 bases lining up with TRBD1. The V and J ends lost 4 bases and 1 base, in that order; junction bases with no gene match: 6. The V gene's germline CDR1 is KGHDR and CDR2 SFDVKD. The CDR3 consists of 16 residues. The CDR3: CATSELGQPSNQPQHF. Written as DNA, the CDR3 is TGTGCCACCAGTGAGTTGGGACAGCCAAGCAATCAGCCCCAGCATTTT.

The genes are TRBV3-1 and TRBJ2-7; D uncertain. V was trimmed by 1 base and J by 3 bases, leaving 13 bases between them. This CDR3 region has 15 residues. CDR1 and CDR2 (germline): LGHDT, YNNKEL (reference sequence). The CDR3 nucleotides are TGTGCCAGCAGCCAAGTGGCTGCAGCTAACTACGAGCAGTACTTC. It is translated as CASSQVAAANYEQYF.